One TCR beta chain is described in this entry. Its recognized antigen is unknown. The record has no base qualities; no much larger clone is one base away. Ficoll-Paque density gradient centrifugation was the method used to isolate PBMCs. This entry belongs to a study of T-cell memory formation after mild COVID-19 (dated by TCRdb to the early 2020s). In terms of the full investigation: Most TCR sequence clusters were specific to one of the two donors. T-cell clones expanding and contracting after mild COVID-19 in a couple of donors were tracked by longitudinal TCRalpha and TCRbeta repertoire sequencing. The cohort was made up of two young adult volunteers, one female and one male, who were previously healthy. Findings and caveats that apply to the study as a whole: Contracting CD4+ clones turned up mainly in the CM and EM memory subsets, whereas EMRA was where CD8+ clones were enriched. Some responding clones were detected in pre-infection memory, which suggested that pre-existing cross-reactive memory T cells had joined the SARS-CoV-2 response. Only two mild cases were covered by the study, and larger cohorts that include severe cases with pre-infection samples were considered necessary. SARS-CoV-2 specificity was not confirmed for the second-wave clones peaking on day 37. From day 15 to 85, contracting clones showed balanced CD4/CD8 phenotypes, whereas a second wave of clones that expanded from day 15 to 37 leaned towards CD4+.

Sequencing instrument: Illumina NovaSeq 6000. TCRalpha and TCRbeta cDNA libraries were constructed by 5'RACE with constant-segment primers, with sample barcodes and unique molecular identifiers being introduced. RNA was extracted from every sample with Trizol reagent. Amplification of the libraries took two PCR steps, and the second step added a second sample barcode plus Illumina TruSeq adapters. Libraries were sequenced on an Illumina NovaSeq with 2 x 150 bp paired-end reads. The paper's data handling went like this. Reads were demultiplexed and collapsed into UMI-guided consensus sequences with migec v1.2.7. Using mixcr v2.1.11, UMI consensuses were aligned to TRA and TRB V and J templates and then assembled into clonotypes. Clonotypes were classified as expanded or contracted when called significant by both edgeR and NoisET, with noise models trained on biological replicates. For edgeR calls, the thresholds were a false discovery rate-adjusted p below 0.01 and a log2 fold-change of 1. As an exploratory analysis of dynamics, PCA with hierarchical clustering was applied to max-normalized trajectories of the 1000 most abundant clonotypes. The CD4 or CD8 phenotype of responding clones was assigned using the separately sequenced CD4+ and CD8+ repertoires. TCRdb reran the public reads through fastp at Q25 and MiXCR, keeping productive beta chains. Rows matching on CDR3 protein sequence are summarized as one entry with the most common DNA and genes. The V and J calls follow TCRdb's processing rather than the paper's. The table for this sample lists 120,000 or so distinct CDR3 sequences; about a sixth of them were counted only once. The top ten constitute about 5% of the sample.

Measured from the cysteine to the phenylalanine, the CDR3 is 14 residues long. The only DNA kept is the CDR3, 42 bases in frame from the first base. V trim: 5 bases; J trim: 2 bases; unmatched bases: 5. In the germline V gene (reference sequence), CDR1 corresponds to SGHKS and CDR2 to YYEKEE. The sequence joins TRBV5-5 to TRBJ2-5, with 8 junctional bases fitting TRBD1. This receptor was identified in a man aged 18 to 29 who had mild COVID-19 (a few samples of this study predate the infection). The sample titles of this study are shuffled in the database, so cell type and time point are left out; the donor was told from shared clones. Sequencing was performed on PBMCs or a T cell subset sorted from them (not recorded which). The DNA sequence is given as TGTGCCAGCAGTATGGACAGGGTACAAGAGACCCAGTACTTC. Translated, this is CASSMDRVQETQYF.